These 23 T cell receptor beta chains were all obtained from the same sample, sequenced in a study of T cells after yellow fever vaccination. MiXCR, applied by TCRdb to the 5' RACE reads, yields one record per CDR3 protein. The sample yields some 29,000 distinct CDR3 sequences, under 6% seen once. The specimen comprised CD8+ T cells sorted from PBMCs, sampled 10 days after the yellow fever booster vaccination. The receptors here all came from a man between 25 and 39 years old who received the YFV17D yellow fever vaccine.

This clonotype was observed many times. Here the CDR3 reads CASLGDTQYF. Written as DNA, the CDR3 is TGCGCCAGCCTTGGAGATACGCAGTATTTT. V and J are TRBV5-1 and TRBJ2-3, with no clear D. This CDR3 is 10 amino acids long. The germline gives CDR1 SGHRS, CDR2 YFSETQ. Trimming left V 7 bases short and J 5 bases short, with 5 bases between.

Relative to its sample, this clonotype is medium-sized (0.01 to 0.1%). The genes are TRBV28 and TRBJ2-3, with 8 bases matching TRBD2. CDR3 length: 21 residues. From germline, CDR1 is MDHEN and CDR2 SYDVKM. Trimming cost V 3 bases and J 0 bases; bases outside gene matches: 20. The CDR3 DNA sequence: TGTGCCAGCAGTTTCCCACTACACAATCCCGTTAGCGGGGCTAGCACAGATACGCAGTATTTT. It encodes CASSFPLHNPVSGASTDTQYF.

This clonotype was counted between two and nine times. This rearrangement joins TRBV7-2 to TRBJ2-7; D not resolved. V lost 1 base, J lost 2 bases, and 12 bases lay in between. In germline, CDR1 is SGHTA, CDR2 FQGNSA. The CDR3 has 15 residues. CDR3 sequence: CASSLEAPATYEQYF. The CDR3 nucleotides are TGTGCCAGCAGCTTAGAGGCCCCAGCGACCTACGAGCAGTACTTC.

This clonotype was seen ten or more times. The chain joins TRBV28 to TRBJ1-1; 9 bases match TRBD1. V lost 6 bases and J lost 1; bases outside the gene matches: 9. CDR3 length: 16 amino acids. The germline CDR1 and CDR2 sequences are MDHEN and SYDVKM. This CDR3 reads CASRFPGQGPNTEAFF. In DNA form, the CDR3 reads TGTGCCAGCAGGTTCCCGGGACAGGGACCGAACACTGAAGCTTTCTTT.

In this sample, this clonotype turned up many times. V is TRBV7-2 and J is TRBJ2-1; 9 bases fit TRBD2. The CDR3 has 17 residues. The V segment lost 5 bases and the J segment 9 bases; nucleotides outside the gene matches: 17. The germline gives CDR1 SGHTA, CDR2 FQGNSA. The DNA of the CDR3 is TGTGCCAGCAGCCCTAAGACGGGACTAGCCGGATGGGGTGAGCAGTTCTTC. Encoded protein: CASSPKTGLAGWGEQFF. Drawing the rest from reference TRBV7-2 and TRBJ2-1, the complete variable domain is GAGVSQSPSNKVTEKGKDVELRCDPISGHTALYWYRQSLGQGLEFLIYFQGNSAPDKSGLPSDRFSAERTGGSVSTLTIQRTQQEDSAVYLCASSPKTGLAGWGEQFFGPGTRLTVL.

This clonotype was observed at least ten times. This chain connects TRBV6-2 or TRBV6-3 to TRBJ2-7, with D possibly TRBD2 on 5 matching bases. Trimming cost V 2 bases and J 0 bases, with 17 bases left between them. Per germline, CDR1 MNHEY and CDR2 SVGEGT. CDR3 length: 17 residues. CDR3 protein: CASSYGFTSSISYEQYF. CDR3 coding DNA: TGTGCCAGCAGTTACGGCTTTACTAGTTCCATCTCCTACGAGCAGTACTTC.

The sample holds many counts of this clonotype. Written as DNA, the CDR3 is TGTGCCAGTAGTACCCTTACTAGCGGGAGGACAAATTCCTACAATGAGCAGTTCTTC. It codes for CASSTLTSGRTNSYNEQFF. The chain couples TRBV19 to TRBJ2-1; 12 nucleotides line up with TRBD2. This CDR3 has 19 residues. With 4 bases clipped from V and 1 base from J, the junction kept 11 bases outside the gene matches. Germline V CDR1 and CDR2: LNHDA, SQIVND (reference sequence).

V is TRBV4-2 and J is TRBJ2-2; D uncertain. CDR3 size: 16 residues. Trimming took 1 base from V and 1 from J, leaving 10 bases between them. Germline V gives CDR1 LGHNA, CDR2 YNFKEQ. This CDR3 reads CASSQVGPENTGELFF. DNA of the CDR3: TGTGCCAGCAGCCAAGTCGGCCCGGAGAACACCGGGGAGCTGTTTTTT.

This clonotype was seen at least ten times. The chain uses TRBV14 and TRBJ1-1, with no clear D. The CDR3 covers 16 residues. Germline assignment: CDR1 SGHDN and CDR2 FVKESK. V was trimmed by 4 bases and J by 1 base, leaving 16 bases between them. Here the CDR3 DNA reads TGTGCCAGCAGCCGGCTTTGGTTGGGCCCGAACACTGAAGCTTTCTTT. Translated: CASSRLWLGPNTEAFF.

This clonotype came up many times. The chain links TRBV5-6 to TRBJ2-7; weak D call: TRBD2 (7 bases). Germline V CDR1 and CDR2: SGHDT, YYEEEE. The V end was cut by 0 bases, the J end by 5 bases, with 12 bases between. This CDR3 is built from 14 residues. The CDR3 bases are TGTGCCAGCAGCTTGGAGGGGGGGCGGAACGAGCAGTACTTC. Translated, it gives CASSLEGGRNEQYF.

By share, this clonotype counts as large. The chain employs TRBV7-9 and TRBJ1-1, with D possibly being TRBD1 (5 bases). The CDR3 is made up of 13 amino acids. Germline loops: CDR1 SEHNR, CDR2 FQNEAQ (reference sequence). Deletions cut 5 bases from V and 6 bases from J, with 13 bases between. Written as DNA, the CDR3 is TGTGCCAGCAGCAATACCGGGACCTCTGAAGCTTTCTTT. Protein sequence: CASSNTGTSEAFF.

The sample holds many counts of this clonotype. The chain recombines TRBV10-3 with TRBJ2-1; D may be TRBD2 (6 bases). The CDR3 runs to 16 residues. V was cut by 4 bases and J by 0 bases, with 13 bases left in between. CDR1 is ENHRY, CDR2 SYGVKD, per germline. CDR3 residues: CAISVGGTSSYNEQFF. The CDR3 DNA reads as TGTGCCATCAGTGTCGGCGGGACGAGCTCCTACAATGAGCAGTTCTTC.

This clonotype came up many times. V is TRBV7-2 and J is TRBJ2-3; 7 bases line up with TRBD2. The germline V gene has CDR1 SGHTA and CDR2 FQGNSA. Losses at the gene ends were 6 bases for V and 1 base for J; bases not matched to a gene: 7. This CDR3 comprises 15 residues. The CDR3 loop is CASRLWAGGTDTQYF. The CDR3 DNA sequence: TGTGCCAGCAGGCTATGGGCGGGAGGCACAGATACGCAGTATTTT.

This clonotype was recorded at least ten times. This chain connects TRBV5-6 to TRBJ2-7; D call uncertain. The V end lost 3 bases, the J end lost 3 bases, and 10 bases lay between the germline ends. CDR3 length: 13 amino acids. CDR1 is SGHDT and CDR2 is YYEEEE in the germline V gene. CDR3 in amino acids: CASSSLTHYEQYF. The CDR3 DNA sequence: TGTGCCAGCAGCTCCCTGACCCACTACGAGCAGTACTTC. The full variable domain, in which reference TRBV5-6 and TRBJ2-7 provide the parts outside the CDR3, is DAGVTQSPTHLIKTRGQQVTLRCSPKSGHDTVSWYQQALGQGPQFIFQYYEEEERQRGNFPDRFSGHQFPNYSSELNVNALLLGDSALYLCASSSLTHYEQYFGPGTRLTVT.

This clonotype was found many times. The chain is built from TRBV19 and TRBJ2-2; D call uncertain. CDR1 and CDR2 (germline): LNHDA, SQIVND (reference sequence). The CDR3 extends over 11 amino acids. Trimming pared 8 bases from V and 6 bases from J, leaving 7 bases between. Here the CDR3 reads CASATAGELFF. In DNA form, the CDR3 reads TGTGCCAGTGCCACGGCCGGGGAGCTGTTTTTT.

This clonotype was recorded at least ten times. The rearrangement uses TRBV7-8 and TRBJ2-1; D call uncertain. This CDR3 region has 15 residues. The V end lost 1 base, the J end lost 0 bases, and 7 bases lay between the germline ends. The germline gives CDR1 SGHVS, CDR2 FQNEAQ. The CDR3 protein is CASSLVSGSYNEQFF. CDR3 bases: TGTGCCAGCAGCTTAGTATCAGGCTCCTACAATGAGCAGTTCTTC. The full variable domain, in which reference TRBV7-8 and TRBJ2-1 provide the parts outside the CDR3, is GAGVSQSPRYKVAKRGQDVALRCDPISGHVSLFWYQQALGQGPEFLTYFQNEAQLDKSGLPSDRFFAERPEGSVSTLKIQRTQQEDSAVYLCASSLVSGSYNEQFFGPGTRLTVL.

Ten or more counts support this clonotype. The chain joins TRBV7-2 to TRBJ2-5; a possible D gene is TRBD1 (6 bases). The CDR3 spans 14 residues. CDR1 SGHTA and CDR2 FQGNSA come from the germline V gene. Trimming removed 5 bases from V and 7 bases from J, with 17 bases in between. CDR3 nucleotides: TGTGCCAGCAGCCCCGCCAGGGGAGCGTTGACCCAGTACTTC. As protein: CASSPARGALTQYF.

This clonotype was observed many times. This sequence joins TRBV28 and TRBJ2-3, with 12 bases lining up with TRBD2. Germline CDR1 is MDHEN and CDR2 is SYDVKM. Unmatched junction bases numbered 12, after V lost 3 bases and J lost 2 bases. The CDR3 is 19 residues long. CDR3 DNA sequence: TGTGCCAGCAGTTTTAATCTAGCGGGAGGGCCCTTACCCACAGATACGCAGTATTTT. Translating gives CASSFNLAGGPLPTDTQYF.

This clonotype came up many times. The chain carries TRBV28 and TRBJ2-3; D not certain. The germline V gene encodes CDR1 MDHEN and CDR2 SYDVKM. The CDR3 contains 18 residues. V lost 3 bases and J 0 bases, leaving 19 bases between the germline ends. The CDR3: CASSFIILSLTSTDTQYF. For the CDR3, the DNA is TGTGCCAGCAGTTTCATAATCCTATCACTGACTAGCACAGATACGCAGTATTTT.

This clonotype was found many times. The genes are TRBV3-1 and TRBJ2-1; D may be TRBD2 (5 bases). Germline V gene sequence: CDR1 LGHDT, CDR2 YNNKEL (reference sequence). V dropped 3 bases and J dropped 5 bases, with 17 bases sitting between them. The CDR3 length is 16 residues. The CDR3 DNA reads as TGTGCCAGCAGCCACGAGGGCCCAGAAGATAACAATGAGCAGTTCTTC. It encodes CASSHEGPEDNNEQFF.

This clonotype was counted many times. The chain joins TRBV15 to TRBJ2-7; no clear D. This CDR3 contains 13 residues. With 1 base removed from V and 6 bases from J, the gap between germline ends came to 10 bases. Germline V lookup: CDR1 LNHNV, CDR2 YYDKDF (reference sequence). The CDR3, as DNA: TGTGCCACCAGCAGAGTCGTGGGAAGCGAGCAGTACTTC. As protein: CATSRVVGSEQYF.

There are many counts of this clonotype. CDR3 amino acids: CASSSQVYNEQFF. CDR3 sequence (DNA): TGTGCCAGCAGCTCCCAGGTTTACAATGAGCAGTTCTTC. The J gene is TRBJ2-1, the V gene TRBV11-2; no definite D call. There are 13 residues in the CDR3. V was trimmed by 4 bases and J by 4 bases, leaving 8 bases between them. From germline, CDR1 is SGHAT and CDR2 FQNNGV.

This clonotype was detected ten times or more. The chain recombines TRBV25-1 with TRBJ2-5; 9 bases fit TRBD1. Germline CDR1 reads MGHDK; CDR2 reads SYGVNS. V shed 7 bases, J shed 2 bases, and the junction held 11 bases outside the gene matches. The CDR3 has 16 amino acids. In DNA form, the CDR3 reads TGTGCCAGCATCCCTGACAGGGGGAACGAACAAGAGACCCAGTACTTC. Encoded protein: CASIPDRGNEQETQYF.